This T cell receptor beta chain is from a study of blood T cell repertoires in COVID-19. Study at large: There were acute and convalescent COVID-19 samples, and they came from the United States, Italy and Spain. T cells, B-cell-depleted T cells, or PBMCs supplied cDNA or gDNA.

The table came from immunoSEQ multiplex PCR; TCRdb's copy has only in-frame clones and leaves some out. The table includes about 220,000 clones, 70% to 90% detected once. Germline V gene lookup returns CDR1 MNHEY and CDR2 SMNVEV (reference sequence). The length of the CDR3 is 12 residues. V gave up 8 bases and J gave up 7 bases, with 12 bases separating them. Across 20 to 25 US areas, participants ranged in age from 18 to 89 years. Categorization into cohorts depended on clinical history that participants reported. The rearrangement uses TRBV27 and TRBJ2-1; D may be TRBD1 (5 bases). The sequence derives from a woman in her forties or fifties with acute COVID-19. The sample comprised PBMCs or T cells enriched from blood (not recorded which). In DNA, the CDR3 is TGTGCCAGCGGAACTCAGGGAAATGAGCAGTTCTTC. Protein product: CASGTQGNEQFF.